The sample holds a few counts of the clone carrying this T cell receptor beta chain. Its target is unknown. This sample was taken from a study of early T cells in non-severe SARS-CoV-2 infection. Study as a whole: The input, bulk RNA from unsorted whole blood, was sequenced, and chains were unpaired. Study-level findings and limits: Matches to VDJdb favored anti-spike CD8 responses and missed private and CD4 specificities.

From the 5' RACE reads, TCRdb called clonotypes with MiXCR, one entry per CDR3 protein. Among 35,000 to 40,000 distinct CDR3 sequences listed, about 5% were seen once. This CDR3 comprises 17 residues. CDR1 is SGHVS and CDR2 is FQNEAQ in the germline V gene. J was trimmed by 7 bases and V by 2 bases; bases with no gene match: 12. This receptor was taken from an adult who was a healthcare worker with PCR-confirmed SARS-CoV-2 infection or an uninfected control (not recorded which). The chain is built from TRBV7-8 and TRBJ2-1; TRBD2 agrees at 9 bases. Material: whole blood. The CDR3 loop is CASSLKVAGGPQNEQFF. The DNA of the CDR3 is TGTGCCAGCAGCTTAAAGGTGGCGGGAGGGCCGCAGAATGAGCAGTTCTTC. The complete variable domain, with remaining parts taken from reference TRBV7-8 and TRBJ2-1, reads GAGVSQSPRYKVAKRGQDVALRCDPISGHVSLFWYQQALGQGPEFLTYFQNEAQLDKSGLPSDRFFAERPEGSVSTLKIQRTQQEDSAVYLCASSLKVAGGPQNEQFFGPGTRLTVL.